Listed below are T cell receptor beta chains from one sample, sequenced in a study of blood T cell repertoires in COVID-19. Sequencing used immunoSEQ multiplex PCR; TCRdb keeps in-frame clones, though not all of them. Seen here are some 290,000 clones, nearly 90% observed once, and the top ten hold around 0.93%. Sequences were obtained from peripheral blood. These receptors were obtained from a woman aged 40 to 50 with COVID-19, enrolled during active disease. The CDR3 runs from the conserved cysteine through the conserved F or W. Fields, in order: CDR3 length, D gene, V gene, clone size, J gene, CDR3 DNA, CDR3 protein. D genes are given only for firm matches. Not all rows give a size; the values are once, few, many and, for expanded clones, a class.

>11|-|TRBV28|-|TRBJ1-2
TGTGCCAGCGGGGGCCTAAGGGGCTACACCTTC
CASGGLRGYTF
>16|-|TRBV3-1/TRBV3-2|once|TRBJ2-1
TGTGCCAGCAGCCAACGCAGGGGTGGCTCCTACAATGAGCAGTTCTTC
CASSQRRGGSYNEQFF
>18|TRBD1|TRBV4-3|-|TRBJ2-6
TGCGCCAGCAGCCAAGGCGGGCAGGGGGTCTTTGGGGCCAACGTCCTGACTTTC
CASSQGGQGVFGANVLTF
>14|-|TRBV5-1|-|TRBJ2-7
TGCGCCAGCAGCTTGGATGCCAGTAACTACGAGCAGTACTTC
CASSLDASNYEQYF
>16|TRBD1|TRBV9|few|TRBJ1-4
TGTGCCAGCAGCGCAAACAGGGGCTCACCTAATGAAAAACTGTTTTTT
CASSANRGSPNEKLFF
>16|TRBD1|TRBV7-8|few|TRBJ1-5
TGTGCCAGCAGCCCGGACAGGGGGTATAGCAATCAGCCCCAGCATTTT
CASSPDRGYSNQPQHF
>14|-|TRBV27|-|TRBJ1-1
TGTGCCAGCAGCCGAGGGAACAGGGAATCTGAAGCTTTCTTT
CASSRGNRESEAFF
>13|TRBD1|TRBV19|-|TRBJ1-2
TGTGCCAGTGCCCGGGACAGGGTAAATGGCTACACCTTC
CASARDRVNGYTF
>14|TRBD1|TRBV19|-|TRBJ1-1
TGTGCCAGTAGTACCCGAGGGGGCAACACTGAAGCTTTCTTT
CASSTRGGNTEAFF
>17|-|TRBV10-3|-|TRBJ1-2
TGTGCCATCAGTGGGGGTGGACAGCGTCAACAGAACTATGGCTACACCTTC
CAISGGGQRQQNYGYTF
>12|-|TRBV2|-|TRBJ2-1
TGTGCCAGCGGGGAGATTCTCAATGAGCAGTTCTTC
CASGEILNEQFF
>15|TRBD2|TRBV5-4|-|TRBJ2-5
TGTGCCAGCAGCCTGATAGCGGGGGGGCAAGAGACCCAGTACTTC
CASSLIAGGQETQYF
>14|-|TRBV2|-|TRBJ2-5
TGTGCCAGCAGTGACCCGCGGGGTGTTGGGACCCAGTACTTC
CASSDPRGVGTQYF
>16|-|TRBV4-3|-|TRBJ1-4
TGCGCCAGCAGCCCCTTGACGGGGGGCGCTAATGAAAAACTGTTTTTT
CASSPLTGGANEKLFF
>18|TRBD2|TRBV28|-|TRBJ2-1
TGTGCCAGCAGTTTATCCTTCGTTAAGCGGGGGGGCTGGAATGAGCAGTTCTTC
CASSLSFVKRGGWNEQFF
>15|TRBD1|TRBV7-9|-|TRBJ1-3
TGTGCCAGCAGCTTATACAGGGGCTCTGGAAACACCATATATTTT
CASSLYRGSGNTIYF
>16|-|TRBV10-3|-|TRBJ1-5
TGTGCCATCAGTGAGGCCTCTGGGCCAAAACATCAGCCCCAGCATTTT
CAISEASGPKHQPQHF
>13|-|TRBV30|-|TRBJ1-1
TGTGCCTGGAGTAGGACCCCGGGGACTGAAGCTTTCTTT
CAWSRTPGTEAFF
>17|-|TRBV4-3|-|TRBJ1-2
TGCGCCAGCAGCTCGATTATTGGGACACAATCTAACTATGGCTACACCTTC
CASSSIIGTQSNYGYTF
>14|-|TRBV5-4|-|TRBJ2-1
TGTGCCAGCAGTAACCGCGGGGTCGGCAATGAGCAGTTCTTC
CASSNRGVGNEQFF